Below, 9 T cell receptor beta chains from the same sample are listed, as sequenced in a study of blood T cell repertoires in COVID-19. Assay used: immunoSEQ multiplex PCR; TCRdb lists only in-frame clones, some missing. Found here are tens of thousands of clones, 90% of them singletons; the top ten hold approximately 0.49%. The material sequenced was peripheral blood. The receptor source for this set is a man over 45 with COVID-19, enrolled during active disease.

This clone was seen a single time. The chain joins TRBV27 to TRBJ1-2; a weak D match, TRBD1 (6 bases). The CDR3 is 14 amino acids. The V end was cut by 1 base, the J end by 4 bases, with 10 bases between. CDR1 MNHEY and CDR2 SMNVEV come from the germline V gene (reference sequence). The CDR3 spells CASSLYRDSYGYTF. The CDR3, as DNA: TGTGCCAGCAGTTTATACAGGGATAGCTATGGCTACACCTTC.

CDR3 nucleotides: TGTGCCAGCAGTATGGGGCAGGCCAAAAACATTCAGTACTTC. This encodes CASSMGQAKNIQYF. This sequence joins TRBV2 and TRBJ2-4; tentatively, D is TRBD1 (5 bases). CDR1 and CDR2 from the germline V gene are SNHLY and FYNNEI. The CDR3 extends over 14 amino acids. Trimming pared 5 bases from V and 1 base from J, leaving 9 bases between. The whole variable domain, filled in from reference TRBV2 and TRBJ2-4, reads EPEVTQTPSHQVTQMGQEVILRCVPISNHLYFYWYRQILGQKVEFLVSFYNNEISEKSEIFDDQFSVERPDGSNFTLKIRSTKLEDSAMYFCASSMGQAKNIQYFGAGTRLSVL.

The chain has TRBV3-1 (or the pseudogene TRBV3-2) and TRBJ2-3; 8 bases line up with TRBD2. The CDR3 is 16 residues long. J gave up 2 bases and V 2 bases, and 6 bases lay outside the gene matches. Germline V lookup: CDR1 LGHDT, CDR2 YNNKEL (reference sequence). The CDR3 loop is CASSQSTSGPTDTQYF. The CDR3 region has the DNA TGTGCCAGCAGCCAATCAACTAGCGGCCCCACAGATACGCAGTATTTT.

The rearrangement uses TRBV3-1 (or the pseudogene TRBV3-2) and TRBJ2-3; 7 bases align to TRBD1. The CDR3 sequence is 16 residues long. Germline CDR1 is LGHDT and CDR2 is YNNKEL (reference sequence). Trimming at V came to 4 bases and at J to 1 base, leaving 8 bases not matched to a gene. CDR3 sequence reads: CASSPRQGQRTDTQYF. The CDR3 DNA reads TGTGCCAGCAGCCCCCGACAGGGCCAGCGCACAGATACGCAGTATTTT.

The chain employs TRBV5-4 and TRBJ2-6; maybe TRBD1 (6 bases). Trimming cost V 4 bases and J 7 bases, with 12 bases left between them. In germline, CDR1 is SGHNT, CDR2 YYREEE (reference sequence). This CDR3 is 14 amino acids long. CDR3 sequence: CASSPNRVANVLTF. CDR3 in DNA: TGTGCCAGCAGCCCCAACAGGGTTGCCAACGTCCTGACTTTC.

This chain connects TRBV7-2 to TRBJ1-6; TRBD1 matches at 9 bases. The CDR3 runs 15 residues. Germline V gives CDR1 SGHTA, CDR2 FQGNSA. The V segment lost 3 bases and the J segment 10 bases; nucleotides outside the gene matches: 7. CDR3 residues: CASSFRDREKSPLHF. The CDR3 DNA sequence: TGTGCCAGCAGCTTCCGGGACAGGGAAAAATCACCCCTCCACTTT.

The chain is built from TRBV12-3 or TRBV12-4 and TRBJ2-1; the D is unclear. V lost 7 bases, J lost 6 bases, and 13 bases lay in between. The CDR3 sequence is 13 residues long. As DNA, the CDR3 is TGTGCCAGCACCCTCACAGACCTCAATGAGCAGTTCTTC. It specifies CASTLTDLNEQFF.

This clone appeared a few times. The chain employs TRBV5-1 and TRBJ2-7, with TRBD2 as a possible D gene (6 bases). The CDR3 extends over 15 amino acids. The germline V gene has CDR1 SGHRS and CDR2 YFSETQ. V was pared by 6 bases and J by 0 bases, with 16 bases between. In DNA form, the CDR3 reads TGCGCCAGCAAGGAGGGTAGCGTTCCCTCCTACGAGCAGTACTTC. Translating it yields CASKEGSVPSYEQYF. The variable domain in full, completed from reference TRBV5-1 and TRBJ2-7, reads KAGVTQTPRYLIKTRGQQVTLSCSPISGHRSVSWYQQTPGQGLQFLFEYFSETQRNKGNFPGRFSGRQFSNSRSEMNVSTLELGDSALYLCASKEGSVPSYEQYFGPGTRLTVT.

The chain couples TRBV5-5 to TRBJ2-7; TRBD1 is a possible D gene (6 bases). Germline V CDR1 and CDR2: SGHKS, YYEKEE (reference sequence). CDR3 size: 12 residues. V was clipped by 4 bases and J by 4 bases, with 9 bases between them. The CDR3 region has the DNA TGTGCCAGCAGCCCACAGGGTTACGAGCAGTACTTC. Protein sequence: CASSPQGYEQYF.